This T cell receptor beta chain was sequenced in a study of blood T cell repertoires in COVID-19. Study at large: Spain, Italy and the United States supplied samples that represented acute and convalescent COVID-19. Sample material is recorded as cDNA or gDNA derived from T cells, B-cell-depleted T cells, or PBMCs.

Participants came from roughly 23 US areas, aged roughly 18 to 89 years. Researchers sorted participants into cohorts using their self-reported clinical history. TCRdb's table, derived via immunoSEQ multiplex PCR, lists solely in-frame clones and lacks some. The data contain 200,000 to 250,000 clones, 70% to 90% of them seen just once; the ten biggest clones take up roughly a tenth. This TCR was recovered from a man aged 30 to 39 who had recovered from COVID-19. The specimen sequenced was PBMCs or T cells enriched from blood (not recorded which).

CDR3: CASSRTGREFGEQFF. As DNA, the CDR3 is TGTGCCAGCAGTAGGACAGGGCGGGAATTTGGTGAGCAGTTCTTC. J is TRBJ2-1 and V is TRBV25-1, with 8 positions matching TRBD1. Trimming removed 5 bases from V and 9 bases from J; junction bases left unmatched: 12. This CDR3 comprises 15 residues. Per germline, CDR1 MGHDK and CDR2 SYGVNS. The whole variable domain, remainder taken from reference TRBV25-1 and TRBJ2-1, is EADIYQTPRYLVIGTGKKITLECSQTMGHDKMYWYQQDPGMELHLIHYSYGVNSTEKGDLSSESTVSRIRTEHFPLTLESARPSHTSQYLCASSRTGREFGEQFFGPGTRLTVL.